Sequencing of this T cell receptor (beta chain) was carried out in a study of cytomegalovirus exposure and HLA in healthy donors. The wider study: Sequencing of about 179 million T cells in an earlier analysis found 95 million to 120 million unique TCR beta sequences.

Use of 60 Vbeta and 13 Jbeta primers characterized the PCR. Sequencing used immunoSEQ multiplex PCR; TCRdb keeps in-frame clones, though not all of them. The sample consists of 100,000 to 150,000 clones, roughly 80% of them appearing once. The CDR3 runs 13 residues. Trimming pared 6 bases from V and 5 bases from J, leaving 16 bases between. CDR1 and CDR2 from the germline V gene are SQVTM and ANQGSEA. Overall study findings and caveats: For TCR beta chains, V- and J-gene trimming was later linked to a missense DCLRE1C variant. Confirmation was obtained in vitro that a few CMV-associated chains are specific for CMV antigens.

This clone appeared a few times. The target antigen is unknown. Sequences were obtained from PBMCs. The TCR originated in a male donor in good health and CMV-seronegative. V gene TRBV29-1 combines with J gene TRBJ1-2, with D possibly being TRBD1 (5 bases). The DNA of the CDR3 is TGCAGCGTCCGACAGTCCGGAGTGTATGGCTACACCTTC. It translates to CSVRQSGVYGYTF.